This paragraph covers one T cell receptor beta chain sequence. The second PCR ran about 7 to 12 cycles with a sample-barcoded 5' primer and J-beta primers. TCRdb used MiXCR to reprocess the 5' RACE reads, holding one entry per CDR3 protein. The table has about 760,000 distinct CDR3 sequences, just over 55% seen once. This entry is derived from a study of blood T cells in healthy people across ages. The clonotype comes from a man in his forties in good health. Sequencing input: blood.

CDR3 sequence: CASPSGLAGALDGDEQFF. The CDR3 DNA follows: TGTGCCAGCCCGTCGGGACTAGCGGGGGCCCTAGATGGGGATGAGCAGTTCTTC. The genes are TRBV2 and TRBJ2-1; 14 nucleotides match TRBD2. The length of the CDR3 is 18 residues. Germline values: CDR1 SNHLY, CDR2 FYNNEI. With 8 bases clipped from V and 8 bases from J, the junction kept 17 bases outside the gene matches.